Listed below are T cell receptor beta chains from one sample, sequenced in a study of a mutant IDH1 vaccine in newly diagnosed glioma. The protocol was immunoSEQ multiplex PCR, while the TCRdb copy is restricted to in-frame clones and leaves out a portion. Altogether around 50,000 clones are present, around 80% being singletons, with the ten largest covering 3.5% to 5%. The antigens for these receptors are not known. The material sequenced was PBMCs, taken from a glioma patient whose treatment included an IDH1 peptide vaccine. Every receptor here comes from a young woman with glioma. The CDR3 runs from the conserved cysteine through the conserved F or W. The D gene is left open where the match is weak. Only part of the rows carry a size: once, few, many, or a class if the clone is expanded.

clone_size	v_call	d_call	j_call	cdr3_aa	cdr3_nt
.	TRBV9	.	TRBJ1-5	CASSGSPEGGQPQHF	TGTGCCAGCAGCGGGAGCCCAGAGGGGGGACAGCCCCAGCATTTT
.	TRBV2	.	TRBJ2-1	CASLMTGYNEQFF	TGTGCCAGCCTGATGACTGGCTACAATGAGCAGTTCTTC
.	TRBV7-9	TRBD2	TRBJ2-4	CASGPTSGHIKNIQYF	TGTGCCAGCGGCCCGACTAGCGGGCATATCAAAAACATTCAGTACTTC
.	TRBV7-2	TRBD1	TRBJ1-3	CASSILTGALSGNTIYF	TGTGCCAGCAGCATACTGACAGGGGCCCTCTCTGGAAACACCATATATTTT
.	TRBV19	TRBD1	TRBJ1-6	CASSLLGQGSSPLHF	TGTGCCAGTAGTCTCTTGGGACAGGGGAGTTCACCCCTCCACTTT
.	TRBV7-9	.	TRBJ2-5	CASSLLGSRETQYF	TGTGCCAGCAGCCTCCTCGGTAGTAGAGAGACCCAGTACTTC
.	TRBV14	TRBD1	TRBJ2-5	CASSLRGLAGETQYF	TGTGCCAGCAGCCTTAGGGGGCTAGCCGGGGAGACCCAGTACTTC
.	TRBV5-1	.	TRBJ2-6	CASGEAPLGPGANVLTF	TGCGCCAGCGGGGAGGCTCCTTTGGGGCCTGGGGCCAACGTCCTGACTTTC
.	TRBV27	TRBD1	TRBJ2-7	CASSLSKGTGIYEQYF	TGTGCCAGCAGTTTATCGAAGGGGACAGGGATCTACGAGCAGTACTTC
.	TRBV27	.	TRBJ1-1	CASSLDGESRTEAFF	TGTGCCAGCAGTTTAGATGGGGAGTCCAGGACTGAAGCTTTCTTT
few	TRBV9	.	TRBJ1-4	CASSRQLATNEKLFF	TGTGCCAGCAGCAGACAGCTTGCAACTAATGAAAAACTGTTTTTT
.	TRBV5-4	TRBD2	TRBJ2-2	CASSSSGPNTGELFF	TGTGCCAGCAGCTCTAGCGGGCCTAACACCGGGGAGCTGTTTTTT
.	TRBV19	.	TRBJ1-2	CASSTWTGGYTF	TGTGCCAGTAGTACTTGGACGGGAGGCTACACCTTC
once	TRBV7-9	TRBD1	TRBJ1-2	CASSLARGPYGYTF	TGTGCCAGCAGTCTGGCCAGGGGGCCCTATGGCTACACCTTC
.	TRBV27	TRBD1	TRBJ1-6	CASSHGQVNSPLHF	TGTGCCAGCAGTCACGGACAGGTCAATTCACCCCTCCACTTT
.	TRBV19	TRBD1	TRBJ1-1	CASSPSTGLGTEAFF	TGTGCCAGTAGTCCATCGACAGGGTTGGGCACTGAAGCTTTCTTT
few	TRBV7-9	TRBD1	TRBJ1-1	CASSLTSGTGEEAFF	TGTGCCAGCAGCTTAACGAGTGGGACAGGGGAGGAAGCTTTCTTT